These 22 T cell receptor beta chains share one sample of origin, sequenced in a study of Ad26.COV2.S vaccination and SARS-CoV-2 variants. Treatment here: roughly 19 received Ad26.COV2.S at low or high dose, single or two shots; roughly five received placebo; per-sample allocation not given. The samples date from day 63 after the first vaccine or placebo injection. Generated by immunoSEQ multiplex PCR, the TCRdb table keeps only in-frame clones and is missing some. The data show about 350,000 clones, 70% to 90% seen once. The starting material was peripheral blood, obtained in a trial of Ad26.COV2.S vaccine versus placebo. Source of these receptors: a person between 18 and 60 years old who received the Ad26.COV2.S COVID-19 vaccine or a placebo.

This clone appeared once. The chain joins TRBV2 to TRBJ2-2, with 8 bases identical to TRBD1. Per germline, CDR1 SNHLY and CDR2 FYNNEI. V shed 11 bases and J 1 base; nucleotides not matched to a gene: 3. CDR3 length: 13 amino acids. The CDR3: CAGQGRNTGELFF. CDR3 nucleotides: TGTGCCGGACAGGGACGGAACACCGGGGAGCTGTTTTTT.

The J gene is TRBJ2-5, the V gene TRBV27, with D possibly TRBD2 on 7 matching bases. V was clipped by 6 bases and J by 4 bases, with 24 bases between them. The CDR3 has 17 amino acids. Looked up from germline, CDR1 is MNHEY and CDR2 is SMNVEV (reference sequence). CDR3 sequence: CASRRLGGGQFTETQYF. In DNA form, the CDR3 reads TGTGCCAGCAGGCGACTTGGCGGGGGCCAATTCACAGAGACCCAGTACTTC.

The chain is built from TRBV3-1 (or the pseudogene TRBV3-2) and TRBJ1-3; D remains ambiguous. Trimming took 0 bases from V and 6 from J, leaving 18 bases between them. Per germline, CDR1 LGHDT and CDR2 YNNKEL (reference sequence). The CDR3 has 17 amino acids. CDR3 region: CASSQDFALRFLNTIYF. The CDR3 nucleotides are TGTGCCAGCAGCCAAGATTTTGCCTTGAGATTCTTAAACACCATATATTTT.

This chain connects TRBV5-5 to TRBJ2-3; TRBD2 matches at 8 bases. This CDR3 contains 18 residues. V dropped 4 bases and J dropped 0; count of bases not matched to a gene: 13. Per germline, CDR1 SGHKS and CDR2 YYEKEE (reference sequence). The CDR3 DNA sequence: TGTGCCAGCAGCCCAATTCCGGCTAGCGGGCGTAGCACAGATACGCAGTATTTT. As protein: CASSPIPASGRSTDTQYF.

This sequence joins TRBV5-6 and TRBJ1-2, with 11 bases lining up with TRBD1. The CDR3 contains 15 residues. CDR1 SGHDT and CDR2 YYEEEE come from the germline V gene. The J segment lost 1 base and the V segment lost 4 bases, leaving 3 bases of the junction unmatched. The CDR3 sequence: CASSPDRGLNYGYTF. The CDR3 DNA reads TGTGCCAGCAGCCCGGACAGGGGGCTTAACTATGGCTACACCTTC.

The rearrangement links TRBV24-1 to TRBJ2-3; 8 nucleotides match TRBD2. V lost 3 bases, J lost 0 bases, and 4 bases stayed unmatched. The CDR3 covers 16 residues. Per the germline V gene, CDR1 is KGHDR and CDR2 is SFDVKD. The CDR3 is CATSDVSGVSTDTQYF. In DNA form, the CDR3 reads TGTGCCACCAGTGATGTTAGCGGGGTTAGCACAGATACGCAGTATTTT.

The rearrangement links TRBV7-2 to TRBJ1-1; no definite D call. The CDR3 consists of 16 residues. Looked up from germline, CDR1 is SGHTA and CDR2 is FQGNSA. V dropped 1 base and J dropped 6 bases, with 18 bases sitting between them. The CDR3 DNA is TGTGCCAGCAGCTTAGAAAGGACGGGCCTTGGGTCTGAAGCTTTCTTT. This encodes CASSLERTGLGSEAFF.

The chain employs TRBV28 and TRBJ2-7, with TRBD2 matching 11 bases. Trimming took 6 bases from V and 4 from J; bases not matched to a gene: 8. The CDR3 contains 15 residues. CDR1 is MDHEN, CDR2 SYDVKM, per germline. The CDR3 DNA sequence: TGTGCCAGCAGCACTAGCGGGAGCGGCGGGTACGAGCAGTACTTC. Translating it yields CASSTSGSGGYEQYF. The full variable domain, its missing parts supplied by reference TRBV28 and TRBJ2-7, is DVKVTQSSRYLVKRTGEKVFLECVQDMDHENMFWYRQDPGLGLRLIYFSYDVKMKEKGDIPEGYSVSREKKERFSLILESASTNQTSMYLCASSTSGSGGYEQYFGPGTRLTVT.

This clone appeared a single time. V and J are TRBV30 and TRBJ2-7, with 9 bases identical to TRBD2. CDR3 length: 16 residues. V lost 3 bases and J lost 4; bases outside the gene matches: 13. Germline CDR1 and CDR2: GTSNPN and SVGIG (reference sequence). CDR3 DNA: TGTGCCTGGAGGGGAGCTCACGGGACTAGCAAGTACGAGCAGTACTTC. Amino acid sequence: CAWRGAHGTSKYEQYF.

The CDR3 region is CAISDPTSGNTEAFF. The CDR3 DNA sequence: TGTGCCATCAGTGACCCGACCTCAGGGAACACTGAAGCTTTCTTT. V gene TRBV10-3 combines with J gene TRBJ1-1; D remains unclear. The germline gives CDR1 ENHRY, CDR2 SYGVKD. V dropped 3 bases and J dropped 1 base, with 12 bases sitting between them. There are 15 residues in the CDR3.

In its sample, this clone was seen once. The CDR3 reads CSVHNTGGAGAFF. Here the CDR3 DNA reads TGCAGCGTTCATAATACAGGGGGCGCTGGGGCTTTCTTT. This chain uses TRBV29-1 with TRBJ1-1; 9 nucleotides agree with TRBD1. Trimming at V came to 5 bases and at J to 11 bases, leaving 12 bases not matched to a gene. The CDR3 consists of 13 residues. Germline CDR1 and CDR2: SQVTM and ANQGSEA.

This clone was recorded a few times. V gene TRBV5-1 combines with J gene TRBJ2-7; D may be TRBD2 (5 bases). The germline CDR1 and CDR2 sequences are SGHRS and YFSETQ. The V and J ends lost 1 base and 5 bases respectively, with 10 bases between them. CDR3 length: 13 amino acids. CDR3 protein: CASSLSLSDEQYF. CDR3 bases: TGCGCCAGCAGCTTGTCACTTAGCGACGAGCAGTACTTC.

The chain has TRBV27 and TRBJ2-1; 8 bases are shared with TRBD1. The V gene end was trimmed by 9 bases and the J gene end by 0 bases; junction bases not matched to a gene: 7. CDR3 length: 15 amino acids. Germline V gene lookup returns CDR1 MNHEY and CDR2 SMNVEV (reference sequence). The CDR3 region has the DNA TGTGCCAGTAACCAGGGGGCCCGCTCCTACAATGAGCAGTTCTTC. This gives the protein CASNQGARSYNEQFF.

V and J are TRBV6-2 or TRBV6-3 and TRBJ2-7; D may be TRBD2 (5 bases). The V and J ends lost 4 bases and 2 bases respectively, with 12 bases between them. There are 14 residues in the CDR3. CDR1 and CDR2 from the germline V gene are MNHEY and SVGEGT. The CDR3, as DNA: TGTGCCAGCAGTTCCCCCGGGAACGCCTACGAGCAGTACTTC. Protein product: CASSSPGNAYEQYF.

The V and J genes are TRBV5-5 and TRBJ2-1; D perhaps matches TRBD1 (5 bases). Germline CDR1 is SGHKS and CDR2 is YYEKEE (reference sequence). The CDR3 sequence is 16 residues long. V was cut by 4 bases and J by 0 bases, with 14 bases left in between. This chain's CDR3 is CASSLLTVNSYNEQFF. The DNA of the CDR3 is TGTGCCAGCAGCCTATTGACAGTAAACTCCTACAATGAGCAGTTCTTC.

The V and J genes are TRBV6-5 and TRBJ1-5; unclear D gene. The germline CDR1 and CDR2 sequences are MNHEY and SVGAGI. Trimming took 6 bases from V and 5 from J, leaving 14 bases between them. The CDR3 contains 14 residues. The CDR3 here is CASRGTGSHQPQHF. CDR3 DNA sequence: TGTGCCAGCAGGGGAACCGGGAGCCATCAGCCCCAGCATTTT.

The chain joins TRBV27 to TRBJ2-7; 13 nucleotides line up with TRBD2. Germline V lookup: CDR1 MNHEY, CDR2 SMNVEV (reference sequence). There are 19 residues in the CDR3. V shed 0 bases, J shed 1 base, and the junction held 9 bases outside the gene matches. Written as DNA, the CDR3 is TGTGCCAGCAGTTTATCGGGGATCCCGGGACTAGCGGGATCCTACGAGCAGTACTTC. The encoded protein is CASSLSGIPGLAGSYEQYF.

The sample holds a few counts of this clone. This CDR3 reads CASSDRGHTEAFF. CDR3 nucleotide sequence: TGCGCCAGCAGTGACAGGGGTCACACTGAAGCTTTCTTT. The genes are TRBV10-2 and TRBJ1-1; tentatively, D is TRBD1 (6 bases). This CDR3 has 13 amino acids. Germline V CDR1 and CDR2: WSHSY, SAAADI. The V end was cut by 3 bases, the J end by 3 bases, with 8 bases between.

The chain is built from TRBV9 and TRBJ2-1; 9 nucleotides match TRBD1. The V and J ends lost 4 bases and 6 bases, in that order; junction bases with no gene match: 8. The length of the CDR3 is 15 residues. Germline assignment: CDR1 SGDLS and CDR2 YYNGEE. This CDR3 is CASSSLDRGGNEQFF. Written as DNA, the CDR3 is TGTGCCAGCAGCTCCTTGGACAGGGGAGGCAATGAGCAGTTCTTC.

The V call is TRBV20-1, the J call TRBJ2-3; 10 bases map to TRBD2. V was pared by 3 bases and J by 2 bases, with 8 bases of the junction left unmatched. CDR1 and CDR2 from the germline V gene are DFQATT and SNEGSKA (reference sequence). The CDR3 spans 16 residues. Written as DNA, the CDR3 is TGCAGTGCTAGTTCGTGGACTAGCGGACCCACAGATACGCAGTATTTT. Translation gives CSASSWTSGPTDTQYF.

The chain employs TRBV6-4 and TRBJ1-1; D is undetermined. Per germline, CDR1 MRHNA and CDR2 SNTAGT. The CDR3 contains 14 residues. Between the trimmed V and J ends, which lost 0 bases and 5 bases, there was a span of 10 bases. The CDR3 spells CASSDSSRATEAFF. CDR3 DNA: TGTGCCAGCAGTGACTCGAGTCGGGCGACTGAAGCTTTCTTT.

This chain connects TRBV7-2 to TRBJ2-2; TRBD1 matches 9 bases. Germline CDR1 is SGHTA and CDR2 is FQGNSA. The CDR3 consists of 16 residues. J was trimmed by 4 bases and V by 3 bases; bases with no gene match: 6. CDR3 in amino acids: CASSFGGTGFTGELFF. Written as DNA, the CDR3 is TGTGCCAGCAGCTTTGGGGGGACAGGGTTCACCGGGGAGCTGTTTTTT.